Detailed here is one TCR beta chain. What it binds is unknown. TCRdb re-analysed the reads in MiXCR, keeping a single row per CDR3 protein. This sample carries around 750,000 distinct CDR3 sequences, 30% to 35% of them seen once, and the ten largest clones take roughly 12%. The data are from a study of T cell repertoires in cytomegalovirus infection. Study background: Selected CMV epitopes included recently identified HLA-C-restricted ones as well as well-studied HLA-B-restricted ones. Indications came from public TCR beta signatures; they pointed to CMV infection and to a matching HLA type. Points from the study as a whole: Accumulated public TCR beta family frequency recognized individuals carrying CMV together with the relevant HLA. Dominating the ex vivo response were HLA-C-restricted CMV-specific TCR beta clonotypes.

The sample here was cultured CD8+ T cells from PBMCs, taken from culture after CMV antigen stimulation. The receptor's source is a human donor in good health (CMV status not recorded). Some clones in this sample may be carry-over from other donors' samples.

The CDR3 sequence: CATGGPGTDTQYF. CDR3 sequence (DNA): TGTGCCACCGGGGGGCCAGGCACAGATACGCAGTATTTT. The chain joins TRBV27 to TRBJ2-3; possible D gene TRBD2, 7 bases. Germline values: CDR1 MNHEY, CDR2 SMNVEV (reference sequence). Trimming took off 10 bases at V and 1 base at J, with 12 bases between the two ends. CDR3 length equals 13 residues.